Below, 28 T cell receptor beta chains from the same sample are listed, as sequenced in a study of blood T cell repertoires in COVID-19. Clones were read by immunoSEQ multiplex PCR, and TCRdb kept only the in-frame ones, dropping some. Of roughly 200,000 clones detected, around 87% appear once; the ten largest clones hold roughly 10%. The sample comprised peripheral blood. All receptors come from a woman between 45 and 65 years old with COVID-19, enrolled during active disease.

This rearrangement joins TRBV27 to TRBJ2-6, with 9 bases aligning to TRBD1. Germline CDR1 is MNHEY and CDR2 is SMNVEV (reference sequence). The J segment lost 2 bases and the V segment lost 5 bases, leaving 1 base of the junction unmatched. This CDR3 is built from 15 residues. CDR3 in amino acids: CASSRTGAGANVLTF. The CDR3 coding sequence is TGTGCCAGCAGTCGGACAGGGGCTGGGGCCAACGTCCTGACTTTC.

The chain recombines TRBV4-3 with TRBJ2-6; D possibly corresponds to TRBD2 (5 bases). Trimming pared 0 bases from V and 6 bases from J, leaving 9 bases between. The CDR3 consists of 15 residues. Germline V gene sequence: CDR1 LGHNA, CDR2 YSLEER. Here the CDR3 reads CASSQDGSEANVLTF. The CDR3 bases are TGCGCCAGCAGCCAAGATGGGAGTGAGGCCAACGTCCTGACTTTC.

CDR3 bases: TGTGCCAGCAGCCAAGATGGGGGGACCAATGAGCAGTTCTTC. Amino acid sequence: CASSQDGGTNEQFF. The chain couples TRBV14 to TRBJ2-1; a weak D match, TRBD2 (6 bases). Trimming took off 0 bases at V and 6 bases at J, with 9 bases between the two ends. The CDR3 contains 14 residues. Germline V gene lookup returns CDR1 SGHDN and CDR2 FVKESK.

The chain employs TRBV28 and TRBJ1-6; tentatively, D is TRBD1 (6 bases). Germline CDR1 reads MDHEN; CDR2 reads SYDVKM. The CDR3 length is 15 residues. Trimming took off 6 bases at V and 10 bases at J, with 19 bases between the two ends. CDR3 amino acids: CASSLQGTLGSPLHF. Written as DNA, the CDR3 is TGTGCCAGCAGCCTACAGGGTACCCTGGGGTCACCCCTCCACTTT.

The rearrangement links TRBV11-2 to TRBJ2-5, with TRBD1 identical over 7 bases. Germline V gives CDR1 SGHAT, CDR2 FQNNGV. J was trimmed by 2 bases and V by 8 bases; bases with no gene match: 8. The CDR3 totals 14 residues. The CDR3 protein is CASLRDRNQETQYF. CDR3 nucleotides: TGTGCCAGCCTTAGGGACAGAAATCAAGAGACCCAGTACTTC.

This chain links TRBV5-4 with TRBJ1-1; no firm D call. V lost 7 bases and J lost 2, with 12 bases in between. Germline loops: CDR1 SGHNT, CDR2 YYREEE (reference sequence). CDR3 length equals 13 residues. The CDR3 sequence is CASGFSRNTEAFF. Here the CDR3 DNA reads TGTGCCAGCGGATTTAGCAGAAACACTGAAGCTTTCTTT. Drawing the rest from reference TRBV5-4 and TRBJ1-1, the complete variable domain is ETGVTQSPTHLIKTRGQQVTLRCSSQSGHNTVSWYQQALGQGPQFIFQYYREEENGRGNFPPRFSGLQFPNYSSELNVNALELDDSALYLCASGFSRNTEAFFGQGTRLTVV.

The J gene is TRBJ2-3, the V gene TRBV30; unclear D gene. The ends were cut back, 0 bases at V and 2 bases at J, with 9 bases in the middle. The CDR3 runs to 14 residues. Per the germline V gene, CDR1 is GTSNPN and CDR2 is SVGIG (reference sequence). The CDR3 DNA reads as TGTGCCTGGAGTGTAATGGAGAACACAGATACGCAGTATTTT. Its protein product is CAWSVMENTDTQYF. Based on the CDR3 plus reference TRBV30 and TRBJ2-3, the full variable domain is SQTIHQWPATLVQPVGSPLSLECTVEGTSNPNLYWYRQAAGRGLQLLFYSVGIGQISSEVPQNLSASRPQDRQFILSSKKLLLSDSGFYLCAWSVMENTDTQYFGPGTRLTVL.

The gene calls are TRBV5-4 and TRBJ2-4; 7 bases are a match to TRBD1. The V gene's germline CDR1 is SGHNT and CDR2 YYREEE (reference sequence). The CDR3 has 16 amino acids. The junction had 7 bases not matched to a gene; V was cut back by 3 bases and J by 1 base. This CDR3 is CASSSRGSLAKNIQYF. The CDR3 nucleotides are TGTGCCAGCAGCTCCAGGGGGAGCTTGGCCAAAAACATTCAGTACTTC.

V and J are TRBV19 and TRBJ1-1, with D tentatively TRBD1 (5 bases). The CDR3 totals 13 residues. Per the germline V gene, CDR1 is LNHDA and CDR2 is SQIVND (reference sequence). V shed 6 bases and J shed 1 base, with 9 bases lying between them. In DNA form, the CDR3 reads TGTGCCAGTAGACGACAGAAGAACACTGAAGCTTTCTTT. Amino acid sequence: CASRRQKNTEAFF.

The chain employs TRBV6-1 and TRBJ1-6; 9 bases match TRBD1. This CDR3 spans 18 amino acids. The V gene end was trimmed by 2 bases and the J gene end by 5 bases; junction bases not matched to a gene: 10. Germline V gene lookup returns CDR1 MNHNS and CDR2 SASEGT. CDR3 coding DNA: TGTGCCAGCAGTGAATTTTCCCGGGACAGGGTGAATAATTCACCCCTCCACTTT. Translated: CASSEFSRDRVNNSPLHF.

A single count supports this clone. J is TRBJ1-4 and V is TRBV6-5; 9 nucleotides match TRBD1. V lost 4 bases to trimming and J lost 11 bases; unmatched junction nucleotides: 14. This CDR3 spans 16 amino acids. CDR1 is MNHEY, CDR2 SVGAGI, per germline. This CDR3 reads CASSFAPTGGISKLFF. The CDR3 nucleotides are TGTGCCAGCAGTTTTGCCCCGACAGGGGGGATTTCGAAACTGTTTTTT.

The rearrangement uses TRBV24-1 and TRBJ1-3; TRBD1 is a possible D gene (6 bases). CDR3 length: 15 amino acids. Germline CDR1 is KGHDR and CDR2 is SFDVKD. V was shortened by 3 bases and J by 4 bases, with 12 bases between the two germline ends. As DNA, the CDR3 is TGTGCCACCAGTGATCCCCGGACAGACGGAAACACCATATATTTT. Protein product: CATSDPRTDGNTIYF.

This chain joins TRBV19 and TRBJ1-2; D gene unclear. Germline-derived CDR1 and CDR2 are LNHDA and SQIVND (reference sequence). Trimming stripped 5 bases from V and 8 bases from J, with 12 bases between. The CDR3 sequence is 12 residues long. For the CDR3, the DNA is TGTGCCAGTAGTCTCGGGGAAGAAGGCTACACCTTC. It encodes CASSLGEEGYTF.

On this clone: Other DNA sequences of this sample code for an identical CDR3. CDR3 region: CASSPGQNYGYTF. CDR3 in DNA: TGCGCCAGCAGCCCCGGACAGAACTATGGCTACACCTTC. The chain combines TRBV5-1 with TRBJ1-2; D is possibly TRBD1 (6 bases). The CDR3 loop spans 13 amino acids. CDR1 SGHRS and CDR2 YFSETQ come from the germline V gene. Trimming left V 4 bases short and J 2 bases short, with 9 bases between.

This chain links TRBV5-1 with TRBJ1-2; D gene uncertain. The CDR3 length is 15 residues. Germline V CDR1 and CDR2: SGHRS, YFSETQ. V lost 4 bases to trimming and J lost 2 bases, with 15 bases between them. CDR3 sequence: CASSPPSGGNYGYTF. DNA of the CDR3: TGCGCCAGCAGCCCGCCCTCCGGAGGCAACTATGGCTACACCTTC. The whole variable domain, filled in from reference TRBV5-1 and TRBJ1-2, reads KAGVTQTPRYLIKTRGQQVTLSCSPISGHRSVSWYQQTPGQGLQFLFEYFSETQRNKGNFPGRFSGRQFSNSRSEMNVSTLELGDSALYLCASSPPSGGNYGYTFGSGTRLTVV.

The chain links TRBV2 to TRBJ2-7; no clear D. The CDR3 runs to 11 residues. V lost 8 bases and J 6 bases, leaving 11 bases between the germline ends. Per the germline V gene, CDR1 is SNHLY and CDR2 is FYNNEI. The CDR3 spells CASASTLEQYV. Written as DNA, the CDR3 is TGTGCCAGCGCAAGCACCCTCGAGCAGTACGTC.

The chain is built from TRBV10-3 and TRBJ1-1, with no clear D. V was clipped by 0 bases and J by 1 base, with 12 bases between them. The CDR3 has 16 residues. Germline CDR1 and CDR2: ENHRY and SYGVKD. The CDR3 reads CAISESTAVGNTEAFF. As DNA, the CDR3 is TGTGCCATCAGTGAGTCAACAGCTGTAGGGAACACTGAAGCTTTCTTT.

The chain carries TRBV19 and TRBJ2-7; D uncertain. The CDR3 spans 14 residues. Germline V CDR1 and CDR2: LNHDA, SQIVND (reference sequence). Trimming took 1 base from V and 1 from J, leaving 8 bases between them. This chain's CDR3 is CASSIATGSYEQYF. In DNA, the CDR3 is TGTGCCAGTAGTATAGCGACGGGTTCCTACGAGCAGTACTTC.

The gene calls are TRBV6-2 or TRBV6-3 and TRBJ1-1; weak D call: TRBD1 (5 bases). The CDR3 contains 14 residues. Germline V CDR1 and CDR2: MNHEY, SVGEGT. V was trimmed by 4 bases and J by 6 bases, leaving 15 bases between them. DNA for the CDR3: TGTGCCAGCAGTTCCATACAAGGGGTCGCTGAAGCTTTCTTT. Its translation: CASSSIQGVAEAFF.

CDR3 coding DNA: TGTGCCAGCAGCTTGTACGGGGGCACTGAAGCTTTCTTT. The encoded protein is CASSLYGGTEAFF. This chain connects TRBV5-5 to TRBJ1-1; tentative D call: TRBD1 (5 bases). V lost 1 base and J 4 bases, leaving 8 bases between the germline ends. Germline V lookup: CDR1 SGHKS, CDR2 YYEKEE (reference sequence). This CDR3 is built from 13 residues.

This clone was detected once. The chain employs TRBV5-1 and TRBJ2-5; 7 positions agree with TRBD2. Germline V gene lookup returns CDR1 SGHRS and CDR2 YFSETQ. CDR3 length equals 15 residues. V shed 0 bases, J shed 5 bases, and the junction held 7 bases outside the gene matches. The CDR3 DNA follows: TGCGCCAGCAGCTTGGTTTTCGGGGGAGGGGAGACCCAGTACTTC. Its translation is CASSLVFGGGETQYF.

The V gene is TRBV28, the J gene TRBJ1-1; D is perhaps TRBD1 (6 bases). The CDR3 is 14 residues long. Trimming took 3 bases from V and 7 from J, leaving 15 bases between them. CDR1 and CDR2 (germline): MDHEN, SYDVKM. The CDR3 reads CASSLRGTRREAFF. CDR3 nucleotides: TGTGCCAGCAGTTTGAGGGGGACCAGGCGTGAAGCTTTCTTT.

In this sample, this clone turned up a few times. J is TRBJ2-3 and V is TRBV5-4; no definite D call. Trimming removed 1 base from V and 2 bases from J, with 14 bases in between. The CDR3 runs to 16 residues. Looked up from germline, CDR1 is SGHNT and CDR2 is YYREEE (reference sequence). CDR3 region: CASSLYDFRLTDTQYF. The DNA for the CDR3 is TGTGCCAGCAGCTTGTATGACTTCCGCCTCACAGATACGCAGTATTTT. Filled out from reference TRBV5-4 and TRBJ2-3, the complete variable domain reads ETGVTQSPTHLIKTRGQQVTLRCSSQSGHNTVSWYQQALGQGPQFIFQYYREEENGRGNFPPRFSGLQFPNYSSELNVNALELDDSALYLCASSLYDFRLTDTQYFGPGTRLTVL.

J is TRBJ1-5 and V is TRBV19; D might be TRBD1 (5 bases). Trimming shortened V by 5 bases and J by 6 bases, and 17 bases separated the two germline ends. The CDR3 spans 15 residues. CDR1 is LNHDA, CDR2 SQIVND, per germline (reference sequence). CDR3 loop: CASSGPSRRGQPQHF. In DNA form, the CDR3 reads TGTGCCAGTAGTGGCCCATCACGTAGGGGTCAGCCCCAGCATTTT.

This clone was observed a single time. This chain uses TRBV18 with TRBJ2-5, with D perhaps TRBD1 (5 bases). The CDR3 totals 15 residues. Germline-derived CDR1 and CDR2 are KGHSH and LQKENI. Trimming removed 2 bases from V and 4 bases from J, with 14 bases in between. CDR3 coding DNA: TGTGCCAGCTCACCAGGGGCAGGGCGGCGAGAGACCCAGTACTTC. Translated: CASSPGAGRRETQYF.

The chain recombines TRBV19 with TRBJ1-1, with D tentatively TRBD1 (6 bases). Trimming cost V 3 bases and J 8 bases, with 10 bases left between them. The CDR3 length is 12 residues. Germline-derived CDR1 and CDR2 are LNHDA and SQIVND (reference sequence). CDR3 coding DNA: TGTGCCAGTAGTATTAGGGGGGGAGAAGCTTTCTTT. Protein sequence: CASSIRGGEAFF.

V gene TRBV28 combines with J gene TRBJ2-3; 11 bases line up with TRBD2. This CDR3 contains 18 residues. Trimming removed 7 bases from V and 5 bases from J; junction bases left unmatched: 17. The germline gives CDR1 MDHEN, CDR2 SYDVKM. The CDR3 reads CASTTSGGLLLGRDTQYF. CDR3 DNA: TGTGCCAGCACTACTAGCGGGGGCCTCTTATTAGGAAGAGATACGCAGTATTTT.

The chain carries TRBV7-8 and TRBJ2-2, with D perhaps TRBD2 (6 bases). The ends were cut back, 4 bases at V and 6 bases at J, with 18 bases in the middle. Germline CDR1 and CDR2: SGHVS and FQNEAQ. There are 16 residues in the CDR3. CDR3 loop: CASSYSGAGLAGELFF. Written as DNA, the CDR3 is TGTGCCAGCAGCTATTCCGGGGCGGGGCTAGCCGGGGAGCTGTTTTTT. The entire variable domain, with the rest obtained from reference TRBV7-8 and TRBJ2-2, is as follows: GAGVSQSPRYKVAKRGQDVALRCDPISGHVSLFWYQQALGQGPEFLTYFQNEAQLDKSGLPSDRFFAERPEGSVSTLKIQRTQQEDSAVYLCASSYSGAGLAGELFFGEGSRLTVL.